The 9 T cell receptor beta chains presented below share a single source sample, sequenced in a study of CD8 T cells in ankylosing spondylitis. One entry per CDR3 protein results from TCRdb running MiXCR on the 5' RACE reads. The sample shows about 270,000 distinct CDR3 sequences, about 30% of them seen only once. Sequencing was performed on blood, either unsorted or a sorted T cell fraction (not recorded which). These receptors were obtained from a male donor with ankylosing spondylitis or in good health (not recorded which).

The rearrangement uses TRBV6-5 and TRBJ2-3, with 12 bases aligning to TRBD2. The germline CDR1 and CDR2 sequences are MNHEY and SVGAGI. CDR3 size: 17 residues. Unmatched junction bases numbered 8, after V lost 4 bases and J lost 3 bases. The CDR3 DNA sequence: TGTGCCAGCAGTTCTACTCCCGGACTAGCGGGGACAGATACGCAGTATTTT. It translates to CASSSTPGLAGTDTQYF.

The rearrangement links TRBV20-1 to TRBJ2-3; 9 nucleotides line up with TRBD1. J was trimmed by 4 bases and V by 1 base; bases with no gene match: 3. The CDR3 totals 14 residues. Germline CDR1 reads DFQATT; CDR2 reads SNEGSKA (reference sequence). The CDR3 DNA is TGCAGTGCTAGAGGGGGGACAGGGCCAGATACGCAGTATTTT. Its protein is CSARGGTGPDTQYF.

The table lists this clonotype with a count of one. The gene calls are TRBV9 and TRBJ2-7; D remains ambiguous. The CDR3 runs 13 residues. V dropped 2 bases and J dropped 7 bases, with 13 bases sitting between them. CDR1 SGDLS and CDR2 YYNGEE come from the germline V gene. CDR3 nucleotides: TGTGCCAGCAGCGTTACGGTCTCTCGGGAGCAGTACTTC. This codes for CASSVTVSREQYF.

The chain recombines TRBV13 with TRBJ2-5; perhaps TRBD1 as D (5 bases). Germline CDR1 reads PRHDT; CDR2 reads FYEKMQ (reference sequence). The CDR3 is 15 residues long. Trimming left V 2 bases short and J 1 base short, with 11 bases between. CDR3 residues: CASSLNKGVQETQYF. Written as DNA, the CDR3 is TGTGCCAGCAGCTTAAATAAAGGGGTCCAAGAGACCCAGTACTTC. Combining the CDR3 with reference TRBV13 and TRBJ2-5 gives the whole variable domain AAGVIQSPRHLIKEKRETATLKCYPIPRHDTVYWYQQGPGQDPQFLISFYEKMQSDKGSIPDRFSAQQFSDYHSELNMSSLELGDSALYFCASSLNKGVQETQYFGPGTRLLVL.

This clonotype was seen repeatedly, ten times or more. The genes are TRBV4-2 and TRBJ2-5, with 10 bases aligning to TRBD1. Trimming at V came to 3 bases and at J to 9 bases, leaving 10 bases not matched to a gene. The CDR3 has 15 residues. Germline values: CDR1 LGHNA, CDR2 YNFKEQ. The CDR3 is CASSQGDRGRWAQYF. CDR3 nucleotide sequence: TGTGCCAGCAGCCAGGGGGACAGGGGCCGTTGGGCCCAGTACTTC.

J is TRBJ2-1 and V is TRBV4-1, with unresolved D. The germline CDR1 and CDR2 sequences are MGHRA and YSYEKL. The V end was cut by 3 bases, the J end by 0 bases, with 12 bases between. There are 16 residues in the CDR3. The CDR3 region is CASSHDTDSSYNEQFF. In DNA form, the CDR3 reads TGCGCCAGCAGCCATGATACTGATAGCTCCTACAATGAGCAGTTCTTC.

This clonotype turned up a few times. The chain recombines TRBV20-1 with TRBJ1-1, with D perhaps TRBD1 (6 bases). The CDR3 is made up of 15 amino acids. Germline CDR1 reads DFQATT; CDR2 reads SNEGSKA (reference sequence). The CDR3 region is CRPLGGGAQNTEAFF. In DNA form, the CDR3 reads TGCAGGCCGTTAGGGGGTGGGGCCCAGAACACTGAAGCTTTCTTT.

This clonotype was picked up a small number of times. V is TRBV25-1 and J is TRBJ2-1; TRBD1 is a possible D gene (6 bases). The germline CDR1 and CDR2 sequences are MGHDK and SYGVNS. This CDR3 contains 14 residues. The V end was cut by 4 bases, the J end by 4 bases, with 11 bases between. The CDR3 DNA is TGTGCCAGCAGTGGTGGACAGCCTTACAATGAGCAGTTCTTC. Encoded protein: CASSGGQPYNEQFF.

The chain links TRBV15 to TRBJ2-3; tentative D call: TRBD1 (6 bases). CDR3 length: 15 residues. CDR1 is LNHNV and CDR2 is YYDKDF in the germline V gene (reference sequence). Trimming removed 4 bases at V and 2 bases at J, with 13 bases between. The CDR3 bases are TGTGCCACCAGCATTGACAGGAGACTCACAGATACGCAGTATTTT. It is translated as CATSIDRRLTDTQYF.